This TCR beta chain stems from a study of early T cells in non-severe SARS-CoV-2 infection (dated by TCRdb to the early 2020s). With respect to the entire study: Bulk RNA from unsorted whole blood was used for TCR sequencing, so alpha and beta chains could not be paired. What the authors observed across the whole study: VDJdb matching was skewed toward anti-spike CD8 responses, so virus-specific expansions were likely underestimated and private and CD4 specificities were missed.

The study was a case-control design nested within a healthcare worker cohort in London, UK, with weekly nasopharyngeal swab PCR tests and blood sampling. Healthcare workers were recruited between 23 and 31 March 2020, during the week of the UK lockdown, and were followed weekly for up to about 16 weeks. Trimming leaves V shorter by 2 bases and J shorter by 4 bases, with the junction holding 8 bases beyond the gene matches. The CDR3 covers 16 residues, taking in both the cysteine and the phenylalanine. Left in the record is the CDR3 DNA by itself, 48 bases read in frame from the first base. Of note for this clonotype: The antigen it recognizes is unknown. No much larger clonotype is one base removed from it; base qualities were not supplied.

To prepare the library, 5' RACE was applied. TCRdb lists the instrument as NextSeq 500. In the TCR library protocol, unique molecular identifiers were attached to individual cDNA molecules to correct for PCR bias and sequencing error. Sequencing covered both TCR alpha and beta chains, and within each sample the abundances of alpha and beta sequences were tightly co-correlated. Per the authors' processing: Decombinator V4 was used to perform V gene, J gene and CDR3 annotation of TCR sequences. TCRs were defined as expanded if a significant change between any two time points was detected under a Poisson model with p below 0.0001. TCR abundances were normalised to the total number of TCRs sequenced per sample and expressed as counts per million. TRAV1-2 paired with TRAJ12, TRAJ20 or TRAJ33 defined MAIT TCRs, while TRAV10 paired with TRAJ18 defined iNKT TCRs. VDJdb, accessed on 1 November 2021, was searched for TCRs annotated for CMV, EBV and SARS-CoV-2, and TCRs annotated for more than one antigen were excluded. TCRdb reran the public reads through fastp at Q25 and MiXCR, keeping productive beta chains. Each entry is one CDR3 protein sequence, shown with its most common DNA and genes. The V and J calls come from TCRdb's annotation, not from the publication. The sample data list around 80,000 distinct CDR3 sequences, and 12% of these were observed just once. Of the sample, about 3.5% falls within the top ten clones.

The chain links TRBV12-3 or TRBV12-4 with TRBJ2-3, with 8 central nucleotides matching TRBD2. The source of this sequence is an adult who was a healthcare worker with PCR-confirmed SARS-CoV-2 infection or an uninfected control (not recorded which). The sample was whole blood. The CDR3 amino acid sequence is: CASSLRESGSPDTQYF. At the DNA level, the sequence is TGTGCCAGCAGTTTAAGGGAAAGCGGGAGTCCAGATACGCAGTATTTT.